The 20 T cell receptor beta chains below all came from one sample that was sequenced in a study of CD8 T cells in ankylosing spondylitis. In TCRdb, the 5' RACE reads were re-called with MiXCR into one record per CDR3 protein. The sample consists of hundreds of thousands of distinct CDR3 sequences, approximately 24% of them appearing once. The sequenced sample consisted of blood, either unsorted or a sorted T cell fraction (not recorded which). Receptor source: a male donor with ankylosing spondylitis or in good health (not recorded which).

This clonotype was seen at least ten times. The chain carries TRBV6-1 and TRBJ1-3; no reliable D call. The CDR3 contains 11 residues. From germline, CDR1 is MNHNS and CDR2 SASEGT. The V end lost 4 bases, the J end lost 8 bases, and 6 bases lay between the germline ends. The CDR3 coding sequence is TGTGCCAGCAGTGCTGCGGACACCATATATTTT. It is translated as CASSAADTIYF.

This clonotype was seen a handful of times. The genes are TRBV21-1 and TRBJ2-3; the D call of TRBD2 is as the table states it, not checked on the DNA. TRBV21-1 represents a pseudogene. This CDR3 comprises 16 residues. CDR3 DNA: TGTGCCAGCAGCAAGTTTCGCCTAGCGGGAGGAGATACGCAGTATTTT. Its protein product is CASSKFRLAGGDTQYF.

This rearrangement joins TRBV14 to TRBJ1-1, with D possibly being TRBD1 (5 bases). Looked up from germline, CDR1 is SGHDN and CDR2 is FVKESK. With 4 bases removed from V and 0 bases from J, the gap between germline ends came to 9 bases. The CDR3 spans 14 residues. In DNA form, the CDR3 reads TGTGCCAGCAGCCTGACAGAACTGAACACTGAAGCTTTCTTT. It is translated as CASSLTELNTEAFF.

V is TRBV29-1 and J is TRBJ2-5, with D perhaps matching TRBD1 or TRBD2 (6 bases each). The CDR3 extends over 14 amino acids. Trimming left V 6 bases short and J 2 bases short, with 16 bases between. Germline V gene data show CDR1 as SQVTM and CDR2 as ANQGSEA. CDR3 region: CSVHLATGQETQYF. The DNA of the CDR3 is TGCAGCGTCCACCTAGCGACAGGACAAGAGACCCAGTACTTC.

This chain links TRBV20-1 with TRBJ2-2, with 7 bases identical to TRBD2. This CDR3 region has 13 residues. V gave up 3 bases and J gave up 13 bases; unmatched junction bases: 11. Germline loops: CDR1 DFQATT, CDR2 SNEGSKA (reference sequence). This CDR3 is CSARVRGGGGLFF. The CDR3 DNA reads as TGCAGTGCTAGGGTTCGCGGGGGAGGCGGGCTGTTTTTT.

This clonotype was recorded at least ten times. The rearrangement joins TRBV12-5 to TRBJ2-1; no clear D. Germline assignment: CDR1 LGHNT and CDR2 FRNRAP. The CDR3 is 16 amino acids. V dropped 0 bases and J dropped 5 bases, with 14 bases sitting between them. The CDR3 DNA follows: TGTGCTAGTGGTTTGGTAAGGAGTCTGGTAAACAATGAGCAGTTCTTC. Protein sequence: CASGLVRSLVNNEQFF.

The rearrangement links TRBV27 to TRBJ2-7; the match to TRBD1 covers 7 bases. There are 15 residues in the CDR3. Germline V gene data show CDR1 as MNHEY and CDR2 as SMNVEV (reference sequence). The junction had 7 bases not matched to a gene; V was cut back by 2 bases and J by 3 bases. CDR3 region: CASSLKGAPYYEQYF. Written as DNA, the CDR3 is TGTGCCAGCAGTTTAAAGGGGGCTCCTTACTACGAGCAGTACTTC.

In this sample, this clonotype turned up once. The rearrangement links TRBV9 to TRBJ2-7; D call uncertain. Trimming removed 0 bases from V and 2 bases from J, with 12 bases in between. Germline V gene data show CDR1 as SGDLS and CDR2 as YYNGEE. The CDR3 is 15 amino acids. The CDR3, as DNA: TGTGCCAGCAGCGTAGCTCCCGCGCCACCCTACGAGCAGTACTTC. This gives the protein CASSVAPAPPYEQYF.

This clonotype was observed a few times. The chain uses TRBV5-1 and TRBJ2-5, with D perhaps matching TRBD2 (6 bases). The germline CDR1 and CDR2 sequences are SGHRS and YFSETQ. V lost 4 bases and J lost 3, with 10 bases in between. This CDR3 is built from 13 residues. CDR3 sequence reads: CASSKTREETQYF. The CDR3 DNA follows: TGCGCCAGCAGCAAGACTAGGGAAGAGACCCAGTACTTC. Filled out from reference TRBV5-1 and TRBJ2-5, the complete variable domain reads KAGVTQTPRYLIKTRGQQVTLSCSPISGHRSVSWYQQTPGQGLQFLFEYFSETQRNKGNFPGRFSGRQFSNSRSEMNVSTLELGDSALYLCASSKTREETQYFGPGTRLLVL.

As regards this clonotype: It may be a read error: a sequence one base away is much more abundant. The chain uses TRBV20-1 and TRBJ2-5, with D possibly matching TRBD1 (5 bases). The CDR3 loop spans 13 amino acids. V shed 1 base and J shed 2 bases, with 8 bases lying between them. Germline V lookup: CDR1 DFQATT, CDR2 SNEGSKA (reference sequence). In DNA, the CDR3 is TGCAGTGCTAGAGGGACACAGCAAGAGACCCAGTACTTC. Its protein is CSARGTQQETQYF.

This clonotype turned up a few times. The CDR3 protein is CASSLALRGRYSDTQYF. The CDR3 bases are TGTGCCAGCAGCTTAGCGCTACGCGGGAGGTACTCGGATACGCAGTATTTT. The chain links TRBV7-2 to TRBJ2-3; 8 bases map to TRBD2. Germline lookup yields CDR1 SGHTA and CDR2 FQGNSA. This CDR3 has 17 residues. Germline trimming cut 0 bases from V and 6 bases from J; bases unmatched to any gene: 11.

CDR3 amino acids: CASSYVAGNLNSYNEQFF. The DNA of the CDR3 is TGTGCCAGCAGTTACGTAGCGGGGAATTTAAACTCCTACAATGAGCAGTTCTTC. The V and J genes are TRBV6-2 or TRBV6-3 and TRBJ2-1, with TRBD2 matching 8 bases. V gave up 2 bases and J gave up 0 bases; unmatched junction bases: 9. Germline V gene lookup returns CDR1 MNHEY and CDR2 SVGEGT. The CDR3 contains 18 residues.

This clonotype was recorded at least ten times. This chain connects TRBV5-1 to TRBJ2-5; D perhaps matches TRBD2 (5 bases). Between the trimmed V and J ends, which lost 4 bases and 3 bases, there was a span of 10 bases. Germline lookup yields CDR1 SGHRS and CDR2 YFSETQ. CDR3 size: 13 residues. The CDR3 DNA follows: TGCGCCAGCAGCCGGACGCGGGAAGAGACCCAGTACTTC. It encodes CASSRTREETQYF.

As DNA, the CDR3 is TGTGCCATCCCGAGGACTACATCGAACACCGGGGAGCTGTTTTTT. Its translation is CAIPRTTSNTGELFF. The rearrangement links TRBV10-3 to TRBJ2-2, with D maybe TRBD2 (6 bases). Trimming stripped 8 bases from V and 0 bases from J, with 13 bases between. Germline assignment: CDR1 ENHRY and CDR2 SYGVKD. The CDR3 runs 15 residues.

This clonotype was picked up many times. This rearrangement joins TRBV28 to TRBJ1-2, with D possibly TRBD1 on 6 matching bases. The CDR3 has 14 amino acids. Between the trimmed V and J ends, which lost 4 bases and 0 bases, there was a span of 9 bases. CDR1 and CDR2 (germline): MDHEN, SYDVKM. The CDR3 reads CASSSDSPNYGYTF. The CDR3 nucleotides are TGTGCCAGCAGTTCGGACAGCCCTAACTATGGCTACACCTTC.

This clonotype has more than one count but fewer than ten. V is TRBV20-1 and J is TRBJ2-7; TRBD1 agrees at 7 bases. The germline V gene encodes CDR1 DFQATT and CDR2 SNEGSKA (reference sequence). The CDR3 loop spans 15 amino acids. V lost 1 base and J lost 7; bases outside the gene matches: 13. CDR3 in amino acids: CSARGGGGHFVEQYF. The DNA for the CDR3 is TGCAGTGCTAGAGGAGGGGGCGGACATTTCGTAGAGCAGTACTTC.

This clonotype was counted at least ten times. This chain links TRBV5-1 with TRBJ2-2; 11 nucleotides line up with TRBD2. In germline, CDR1 is SGHRS, CDR2 YFSETQ. CDR3 length: 16 amino acids. With V trimmed by 2 bases and J by 1 base, 1 base remained unmatched. CDR3 amino acids: CASSFGTSGNTGELFF. DNA for the CDR3: TGCGCCAGCAGCTTTGGGACTAGCGGGAACACCGGGGAGCTGTTTTTT.

This clonotype has a handful of counts. This chain joins TRBV9 and TRBJ2-3; 7 nucleotides match TRBD1. This CDR3 has 16 amino acids. Trimming removed 4 bases from V and 3 bases from J; junction bases left unmatched: 11. CDR1 and CDR2 (germline): SGDLS, YYNGEE. Written as DNA, the CDR3 is TGTGCCAGCAGCAAACCCCGGACAGGTAGGACAGATACGCAGTATTTT. Its translation is CASSKPRTGRTDTQYF.

Written as DNA, the CDR3 is TGTGCCAGCAGCGTCAGGGGCGAAGAGACCCAGTACTTC. Residues: CASSVRGEETQYF. This rearrangement joins TRBV9 to TRBJ2-5; D is possibly TRBD1 (6 bases). V lost 2 bases and J lost 3, with 8 bases in between. Per germline, CDR1 SGDLS and CDR2 YYNGEE. The CDR3 runs to 13 residues. Complete variable domain (other parts from reference TRBV9 and TRBJ2-5): DSGVTQTPKHLITATGQRVTLRCSPRSGDLSVYWYQQSLDQGLQFLIQYYNGEERAKGNILERFSAQQFPDLHSELNLSSLELGDSALYFCASSVRGEETQYFGPGTRLLVL.

This clonotype was seen at least ten times. J is TRBJ1-1 and V is TRBV12-3 or TRBV12-4, with D perhaps TRBD1 (5 bases). With 5 bases removed from V and 2 bases from J, the gap between germline ends came to 9 bases. The CDR3 is made up of 13 amino acids. The CDR3 DNA is TGTGCCAGCAGTAAACAGGAAAACACTGAAGCTTTCTTT. Translation: CASSKQENTEAFF.